The count of the clone carrying this T cell receptor beta chain is one. The data are from a study of blood T cell repertoires in COVID-19. Assignment of participants to cohorts was predicated upon participant-reported clinical history. It was within 2 weeks before study entry that exposed participants met a COVID-19 case. The ends lost 4 bases at V and 9 bases at J; junction bases unmatched: 13. Per germline, CDR1 SGHNT and CDR2 YYREEE (reference sequence). The CDR3 sequence is 15 residues long. Sequencing was performed with immunoSEQ multiplex PCR; in TCRdb, only in-frame clones are kept and a portion is missing. The sample has approximately 300,000 clones, around 84% seen once.

The sequencing sample was made of PBMCs or T cells enriched from blood (not recorded which). The TCR comes from a woman younger than 45 who had been exposed to COVID-19. V usage is TRBV5-4 and J usage is TRBJ2-1; 7 bases map to TRBD2. The CDR3 reads CASSLGGRTRSEQFF. CDR3 bases: TGTGCCAGCAGCCTCGGCGGGAGAACACGTAGTGAGCAGTTCTTC.